This T cell receptor (beta chain) was captured by sequencing in a study of blood T cell dynamics during melanoma immunotherapy. Study-wide context: Patients with metastatic melanoma got pembrolizumab or nivolumab-ipilimumab as first-line care.

Time point denoted: week 3, after first cycle of checkpoint inhibitor. Sequencing was performed with immunoSEQ multiplex PCR; in TCRdb, only in-frame clones are kept and a portion is missing. The sample records about 8,200 clones, more than 75% being singletons. Germline CDR1 reads KGHSH; CDR2 reads LQKENI. This CDR3 contains 16 residues. Trimming left V 2 bases short and J 1 base short, with 15 bases between. V gene TRBV18 combines with J gene TRBJ2-7, with D perhaps given as TRBD1 or TRBD2 (5 bases each). The material was blood, obtained from a patient treated with checkpoint blockade. The sequence came from a human donor with melanoma. The CDR3 region has the DNA TGTGCCAGCTCACCAAGGACGGGACGGGGTTCCTACGAGCAGTACTTC. Residues: CASSPRTGRGSYEQYF.